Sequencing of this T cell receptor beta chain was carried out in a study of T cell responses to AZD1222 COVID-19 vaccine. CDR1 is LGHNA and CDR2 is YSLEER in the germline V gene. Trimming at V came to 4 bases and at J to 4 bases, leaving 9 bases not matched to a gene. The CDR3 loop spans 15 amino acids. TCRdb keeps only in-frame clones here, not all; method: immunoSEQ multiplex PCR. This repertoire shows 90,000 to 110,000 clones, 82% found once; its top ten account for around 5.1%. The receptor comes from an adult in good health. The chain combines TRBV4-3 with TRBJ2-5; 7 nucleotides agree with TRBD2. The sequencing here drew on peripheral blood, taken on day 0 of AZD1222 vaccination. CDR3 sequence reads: CASSLQIGTTETQYF. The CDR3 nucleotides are TGCGCCAGCAGCCTACAGATAGGGACTACAGAGACCCAGTACTTC.